This note documents a single T cell receptor beta chain sequence. In the authors' methods: Reference gene primer amplification gave estimated nucleated cell counts. Produced via immunoSEQ multiplex PCR; TCRdb's table is partial and in-frame only. The V and J calls and the clone size are those of that table, but D and trimming were determined from the DNA. The repertoire holds about 64,000 clones, with more than 80% as singletons. This sample is part of a study of blood T cell repertoires in COVID-19. Study details: COVID-19 samples from acute and convalescent phases originated in the United States, Italy and Spain.

What was sequenced was peripheral blood. The clonotype was recovered from an elderly woman with active COVID-19.

The CDR3 region is CAVSRDRNTEAFF. The CDR3 nucleotides are TGTGCCGTTAGCCGGGACAGAAACACTGAAGCTTTCTTT. The rearrangement links TRBV24-1 to TRBJ1-1; 7 bases match TRBD1. Unmatched junction bases numbered 8, after V lost 12 bases and J lost 2 bases. In germline, CDR1 is KGHDR, CDR2 SFDVKD. The CDR3 has 13 amino acids.